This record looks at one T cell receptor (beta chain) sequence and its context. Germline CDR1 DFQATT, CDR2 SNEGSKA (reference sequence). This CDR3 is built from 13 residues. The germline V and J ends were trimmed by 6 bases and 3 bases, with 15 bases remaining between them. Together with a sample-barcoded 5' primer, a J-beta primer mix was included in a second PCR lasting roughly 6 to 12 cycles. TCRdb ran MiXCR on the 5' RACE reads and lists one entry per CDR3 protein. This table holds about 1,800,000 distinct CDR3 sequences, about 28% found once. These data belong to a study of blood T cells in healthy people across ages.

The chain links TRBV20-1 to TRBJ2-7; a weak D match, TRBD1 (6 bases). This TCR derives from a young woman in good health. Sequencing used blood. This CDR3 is CSADGAGDYEQYF. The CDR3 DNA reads TGCAGTGCCGATGGCGCAGGGGACTACGAGCAGTACTTC.